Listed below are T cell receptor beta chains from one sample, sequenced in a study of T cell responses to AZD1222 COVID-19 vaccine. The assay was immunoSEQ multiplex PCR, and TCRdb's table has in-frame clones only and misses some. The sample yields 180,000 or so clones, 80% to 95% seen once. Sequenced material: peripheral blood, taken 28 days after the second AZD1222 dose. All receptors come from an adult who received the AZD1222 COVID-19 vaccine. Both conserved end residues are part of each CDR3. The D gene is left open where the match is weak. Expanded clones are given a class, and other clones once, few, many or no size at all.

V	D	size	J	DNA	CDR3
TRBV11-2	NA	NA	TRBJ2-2	TGTGCCAGCAGCTTAGATCGTGGCTCTGGGGAGCTGTTTTTT	CASSLDRGSGELFF
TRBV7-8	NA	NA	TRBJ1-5	TGTGCCAGCAGCTTAGGCCTATATCAGCCCCAGCATTTT	CASSLGLYQPQHF
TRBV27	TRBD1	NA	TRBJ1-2	TGTGCCAGCAGTCTGACAGGGGCCTCCTTTAACTATGGCTACACCTTC	CASSLTGASFNYGYTF
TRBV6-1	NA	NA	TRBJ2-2	TGTGCCAGCAGTTTCCGCCGGGAGCTGTTTTTT	CASSFRRELFF
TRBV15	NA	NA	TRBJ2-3	TGTGCCACCAGCAGAGATAAGTGGAGGACAGTGCCAGATACGCAGTATTTT	CATSRDKWRTVPDTQYF
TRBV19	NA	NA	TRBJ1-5	TGTGCCAGTAGTACTCCGGGCTTTTATCAGCCCCAGCATTTT	CASSTPGFYQPQHF
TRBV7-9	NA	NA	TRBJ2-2	TGTGCCAGCAGCTCACTAGTAACCGGGGAGCTGTTTTTT	CASSSLVTGELFF
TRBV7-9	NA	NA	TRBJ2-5	TGTGCCAGCAGCTTAGAGTTAACCGACCAGACCCAGTACTTC	CASSLELTDQTQYF
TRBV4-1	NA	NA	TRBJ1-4	TGCGCCAGCAGCCAGGTTAGGGGGGCGACTAATGAAAAACTGTTTTTT	CASSQVRGATNEKLFF
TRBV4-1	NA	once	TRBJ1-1	TGCGCCAGCAGCCAAGAAAAAGGGATAACAGGGCCGAACACTGAAGCTTTCTTT	CASSQEKGITGPNTEAFF
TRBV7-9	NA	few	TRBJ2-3	TGTGCCAGCAGCCGAGTGGATACGCAGTATTTT	CASSRVDTQYF
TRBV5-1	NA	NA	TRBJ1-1	TGCGCCAGCAGCAGCGCAGGGTCATTGGTAGGTACTGAAGCTTTCTTT	CASSSAGSLVGTEAFF
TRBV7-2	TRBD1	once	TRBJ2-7	TGTGCCAGCAGCTTATCGGGGACAGGGCTCTACGAGCAGTACTTC	CASSLSGTGLYEQYF
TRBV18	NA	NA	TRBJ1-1	TGTGCCAGCTCACCAGGGCGGGACACTGAAGCTTTCTTT	CASSPGRDTEAFF
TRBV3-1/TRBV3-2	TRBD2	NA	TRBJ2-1	TGTGCCAGCAGCCAAGATCGGCTAGCGGGGATTCCCAATGAGCAGTTCTTC	CASSQDRLAGIPNEQFF
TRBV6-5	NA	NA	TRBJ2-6	TGTGCCAGCAGCCGAAGGGGCGGGGCCAACGTCCTGACTTTC	CASSRRGGANVLTF
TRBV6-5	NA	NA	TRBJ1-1	TGTGCCAGCAGGCTAATGGGGGGCACTGAAGCTTTCTTT	CASRLMGGTEAFF
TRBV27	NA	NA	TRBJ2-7	TGTGCCAGCAGGATAGGGCAGGGGAGGCGCGAGCAGTACTTC	CASRIGQGRREQYF
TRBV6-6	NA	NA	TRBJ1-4	TGTGCCAGCGTTGGGACCTTAACAGCGAATAATGAAAAACTGTTTTTT	CASVGTLTANNEKLFF
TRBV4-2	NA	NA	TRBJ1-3	TGTGCCAGCAGCCTGACGACGGCCCCTAGCTCTGGAAACACCATATATTTT	CASSLTTAPSSGNTIYF
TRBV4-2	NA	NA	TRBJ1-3	TGTGCCAGCAGCCAAGATCTGACAGCGCTCTCTGGAAACACCATATATTTT	CASSQDLTALSGNTIYF
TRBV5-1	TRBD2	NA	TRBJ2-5	TGCGCCAGCAGCCCAGCTAGCGGGAGTTTTCAAGAGACCCAGTACTTC	CASSPASGSFQETQYF
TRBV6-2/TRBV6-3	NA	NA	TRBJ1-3	TGTGCCAGCAGTTCGGGTCGGAACACCATATATTTT	CASSSGRNTIYF
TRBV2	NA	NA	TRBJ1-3	TGTGCCAGCAGTGACGAGAACACCATATATTTT	CASSDENTIYF
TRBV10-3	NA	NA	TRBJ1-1	TGTGCCATACGACAGGATAAAACTGAAGCTTTCTTT	CAIRQDKTEAFF
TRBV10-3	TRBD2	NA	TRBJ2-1	TGTGCCATCAGTGCTCGGGCTAGCGGGAACTCCTACAATGAGCAGTTCTTC	CAISARASGNSYNEQFF
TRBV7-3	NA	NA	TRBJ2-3	TGTGCCAGCAGCAAAACTAGTTTCTCTAGCACAGATACGCAGTATTTT	CASSKTSFSSTDTQYF
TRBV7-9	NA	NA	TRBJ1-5	TGTGCCAGCAGACTCGGACTGGGGGGCAATCAGCCCCAGCATTTT	CASRLGLGGNQPQHF
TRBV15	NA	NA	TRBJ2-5	TGTGCCACCAGCAGAGAAGGACAACAGGGACGTTGGGGGGAGACCCAGTACTTC	CATSREGQQGRWGETQYF
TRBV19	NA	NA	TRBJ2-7	TGTGCCAGTAGTATAGCAGGAAACTACGAGCAGTACTTC	CASSIAGNYEQYF
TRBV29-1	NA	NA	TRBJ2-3	TGCAGCACTGATACACCTAGCACAGATACGCAGTATTTT	CSTDTPSTDTQYF
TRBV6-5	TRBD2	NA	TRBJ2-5	TGTGCCAGCAGCCTAGCGGGAGGGGGCCAAGAGACCCAGTACTTC	CASSLAGGGQETQYF
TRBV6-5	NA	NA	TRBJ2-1	TGTGCCAGCAGGGTAGCGGAGGATTACAATGAGCAGTTCTTC	CASRVAEDYNEQFF
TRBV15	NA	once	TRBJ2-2	TGTGCCACCAGCCCTCGGAACACCGGGGAGCTGTTTTTT	CATSPRNTGELFF
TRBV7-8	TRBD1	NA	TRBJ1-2	TGTGCCAGCAGCTTAGGTGTCTTTGGTGGGGGACAGGGAGCCTACACCTTC	CASSLGVFGGGQGAYTF
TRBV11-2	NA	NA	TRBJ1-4	TGTGCCAGCAGCTTAGGCAGGGGCCGGGAAAAACTGTTTTTT	CASSLGRGREKLFF
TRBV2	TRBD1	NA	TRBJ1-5	TGTGCCAGCAGACGACAGGGGTCGAATCAGCCCCAGCATTTT	CASRRQGSNQPQHF
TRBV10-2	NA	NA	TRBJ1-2	TGCGCCAGCAGTGAGACCCCAGACCTTAACTATGGCTACACCTTC	CASSETPDLNYGYTF
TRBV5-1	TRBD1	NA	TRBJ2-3	TGCGCCAGCAGCTCGACAGGGGCAGATACGCAGTATTTT	CASSSTGADTQYF
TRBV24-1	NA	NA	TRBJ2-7	TGTGCCACCAGTGATCCAGGGCAGGCAGACAACGAGCAGTACTTC	CATSDPGQADNEQYF
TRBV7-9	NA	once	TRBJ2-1	TGTGCCAGCAGCGTCCGGGCCCCTCAGAGTAATGAGCAGTTCTTC	CASSVRAPQSNEQFF
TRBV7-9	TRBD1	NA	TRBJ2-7	TGTGCCAGCAGCCCCCACGGACAGGGAGCCTACGAGCAGTACTTC	CASSPHGQGAYEQYF